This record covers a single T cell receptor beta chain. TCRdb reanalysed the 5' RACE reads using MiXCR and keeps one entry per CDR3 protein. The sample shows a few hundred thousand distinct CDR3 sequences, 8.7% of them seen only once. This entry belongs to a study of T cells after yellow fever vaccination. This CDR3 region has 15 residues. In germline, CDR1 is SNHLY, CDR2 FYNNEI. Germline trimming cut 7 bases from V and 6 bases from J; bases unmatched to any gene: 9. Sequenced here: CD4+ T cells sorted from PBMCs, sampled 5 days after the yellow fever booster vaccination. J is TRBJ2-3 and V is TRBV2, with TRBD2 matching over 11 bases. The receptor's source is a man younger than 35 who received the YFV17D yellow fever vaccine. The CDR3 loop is CASNTLAGGRDTQYF. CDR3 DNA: TGTGCCAGCAACACTCTAGCGGGGGGCCGGGATACGCAGTATTTT.